This entry lists 19 T cell receptor beta chains sequenced from one sample in a study of cytomegalovirus exposure and HLA in healthy donors. PCR amplification relied on 60 Vbeta primers (plus 13 Jbeta primers). Libraries were prepared by immunoSEQ multiplex PCR; TCRdb keeps only in-frame clonotypes and omits some of them. Its clone listing holds 100,000 to 150,000 clones. Sequenced input: PBMCs. The receptors were gathered from a man aged 25-45 years in good health and CMV-seronegative.

The rearrangement links TRBV29-1 to TRBJ1-2; possible D gene TRBD1, 5 bases. Germline CDR1 and CDR2: SQVTM and ANQGSEA. V was clipped by 3 bases and J by 4 bases, with 18 bases between them. The CDR3 has 15 amino acids. The CDR3 DNA reads as TGCAGCGTTGATCTTGGATCAAACGGGGGCTATGGCTACACCTTC. It codes for CSVDLGSNGGYGYTF.

This rearrangement joins TRBV28 to TRBJ1-5; D perhaps matches TRBD1 (5 bases). Germline V gene lookup returns CDR1 MDHEN and CDR2 SYDVKM. Trimming left V 7 bases short and J 7 bases short, with 11 bases between. The CDR3 sequence is 12 residues long. CDR3 residues: CASNQGWQPQHF. CDR3 coding DNA: TGTGCCAGCAATCAGGGCTGGCAGCCCCAGCATTTT.

The V call is TRBV10-3, the J call TRBJ2-7; maybe TRBD1 (5 bases). There are 11 residues in the CDR3. The germline V gene encodes CDR1 ENHRY and CDR2 SYGVKD. V was shortened by 3 bases and J by 6 bases, with 6 bases between the two germline ends. The CDR3 is CAISEGAEQYF. The CDR3, as DNA: TGTGCCATCAGTGAAGGGGCCGAGCAGTACTTC.

The genes are TRBV28 and TRBJ2-2; D remains ambiguous. V dropped 3 bases and J dropped 7 bases, with 6 bases sitting between them. Per the germline V gene, CDR1 is MDHEN and CDR2 is SYDVKM. This CDR3 is built from 12 residues. Here the CDR3 DNA reads TGTGCCAGCAGTTTGCGGAACGGGGAGCTGTTTTTT. Translating gives CASSLRNGELFF.

The CDR3: CASSELAGGETQYF. CDR3 bases: TGTGCCAGCAGTGAACTCGCAGGAGGGGAGACCCAGTACTTC. The chain joins TRBV6-1 to TRBJ2-5; a weak D match, TRBD2 (6 bases). Trimming stripped 2 bases from V and 5 bases from J, with 12 bases between. CDR3 length equals 14 residues. The germline V gene encodes CDR1 MNHNS and CDR2 SASEGT.

This chain's CDR3 is CASSQDQRGRDSSYEQYF. Here the CDR3 DNA reads TGCGCCAGCAGCCAAGATCAACGCGGGAGGGATAGCTCCTACGAGCAGTACTTC. The chain has TRBV4-1 and TRBJ2-7, with 9 bases matching TRBD2. CDR3 length: 18 amino acids. V was clipped by 0 bases and J by 0 bases; unmatched bases: 9. The germline gives CDR1 MGHRA, CDR2 YSYEKL.

This chain links TRBV7-2 with TRBJ2-7, with 13 bases lining up with TRBD2. Germline assignment: CDR1 SGHTA and CDR2 FQGNSA. CDR3 length: 16 amino acids. With V trimmed by 5 bases and J by 3 bases, 7 bases remained unmatched. The CDR3 region is CASSQPGLAGRYEQYF. The CDR3, as DNA: TGTGCCAGCAGCCAGCCGGGACTAGCGGGACGCTACGAGCAGTACTTC.

As for this clone: The CDR3 does not close with the conserved phenylalanine or tryptophan, likely indicating a read error. It is unclear where the CDR3 begins or ends on the DNA, so no DNA is shown, and the CDR3 is as TCRdb lists it. The V call is TRBV12-1, the J call TRBJ1-1. TRBV12-1 constitutes a pseudogene. The CDR3 is 8 residues long, counting both termini. This CDR3 reads CASSPRAG.

This chain joins TRBV2 and TRBJ2-1; 7 nucleotides match TRBD1. V shed 0 bases and J 2 bases; nucleotides not matched to a gene: 1. CDR1 and CDR2 from the germline V gene are SNHLY and FYNNEI. This CDR3 comprises 15 residues. The CDR3: CASSEAGGPYNEQFF. The CDR3 coding sequence is TGTGCCAGCAGTGAAGCAGGGGGCCCCTACAATGAGCAGTTCTTC. The variable domain in full, with the rest retrieved from reference TRBV2 and TRBJ2-1, is EPEVTQTPSHQVTQMGQEVILRCVPISNHLYFYWYRQILGQKVEFLVSFYNNEISEKSEIFDDQFSVERPDGSNFTLKIRSTKLEDSAMYFCASSEAGGPYNEQFFGPGTRLTVL.

V and J are TRBV7-3 and TRBJ2-3; 9 positions agree with TRBD1. The germline gives CDR1 SGHTA, CDR2 FQGTGA. Trimming took 4 bases from V and 1 from J; bases not matched to a gene: 0. The CDR3 has 14 residues. CDR3 DNA: TGTGCCAGCAGCTGGGACAGGGGCACAGATACGCAGTATTTT. It specifies CASSWDRGTDTQYF.

J is TRBJ1-1 and V is TRBV5-4; no definite D call. Trimming cost V 0 bases and J 2 bases, with 11 bases left between them. The CDR3 sequence is 15 residues long. Germline-derived CDR1 and CDR2 are SGHNT and YYREEE (reference sequence). For the CDR3, the DNA is TGTGCCAGCAGCTTGGAACAGCCGATAAACACTGAAGCTTTCTTT. This translates into CASSLEQPINTEAFF.

The V and J genes are TRBV4-1 and TRBJ2-5; D not certain. This CDR3 comprises 13 residues. Germline CDR1 MGHRA, CDR2 YSYEKL. Trimming pared 6 bases from V and 5 bases from J, leaving 13 bases between. CDR3 coding DNA: TGCGCCAGCAGACCGGAAGGAGAGGAGACCCAGTACTTC. This encodes CASRPEGEETQYF.

This sequence joins TRBV4-2 and TRBJ2-1; no firm D call. Germline V lookup: CDR1 LGHNA, CDR2 YNFKEQ. V was clipped by 0 bases and J by 8 bases, with 8 bases between them. The CDR3 contains 13 residues. In DNA, the CDR3 is TGTGCCAGCAGCCAAGATATTGTTGATGAGCAGTTCTTC. Its protein is CASSQDIVDEQFF.

The CDR3 sequence is CASSLEGPSGETQYF. The CDR3 nucleotides read TGTGCCAGCAGCTTAGAGGGCCCTAGCGGAGAGACCCAGTACTTC. The rearrangement uses TRBV7-8 and TRBJ2-5; 7 bases fit TRBD2. The CDR3 length is 15 residues. The junction had 6 bases not matched to a gene; V was cut back by 1 base and J by 4 bases. Germline CDR1 and CDR2: SGHVS and FQNEAQ.

The V call is TRBV7-3, the J call TRBJ2-1, with TRBD2 identical over 12 bases. The ends lost 5 bases at V and 0 bases at J; junction bases unmatched: 2. This CDR3 comprises 16 residues. The V gene's germline CDR1 is SGHTA and CDR2 FQGTGA. In DNA form, the CDR3 reads TGTGCCAGCAGCCCGACTAGCGGGGGCTCCTACAATGAGCAGTTCTTC. It codes for CASSPTSGGSYNEQFF.

The chain couples TRBV29-1 to TRBJ1-5; TRBD1 aligns across 10 bases. Germline lookup yields CDR1 SQVTM and CDR2 ANQGSEA. The J segment lost 6 bases and the V segment lost 7 bases, leaving 6 bases of the junction unmatched. There are 13 residues in the CDR3. The CDR3 sequence: CSGGQGRGQPQHF. For the CDR3, the DNA is TGCAGCGGGGGACAGGGGCGCGGTCAGCCCCAGCATTTT.

The rearrangement links TRBV4-2 to TRBJ1-1; 10 nucleotides align to TRBD1. Germline-derived CDR1 and CDR2 are LGHNA and YNFKEQ. After removal of 5 bases from V and 11 bases from J, the junction contained 11 bases not matched to a gene. This CDR3 spans 14 amino acids. The CDR3, as DNA: TGTGCCAGCAGCTATGGGGGACAGGGGCTTAGCGCTTTCTTT. Amino acids: CASSYGGQGLSAFF.

V and J are TRBV19 and TRBJ1-1; D unresolved. Germline V lookup: CDR1 LNHDA, CDR2 SQIVND (reference sequence). V was clipped by 4 bases and J by 0 bases, with 9 bases between them. The CDR3 spans 14 residues. CDR3 residues: CASSTSGLNTEAFF. The CDR3 nucleotides read TGTGCCAGTAGTACCTCGGGGTTGAACACTGAAGCTTTCTTT. Using reference TRBV19 and TRBJ1-1 for the parts outside the CDR3, the full variable domain is DGGITQSPKYLFRKEGQNVTLSCEQNLNHDAMYWYRQDPGQGLRLIYYSQIVNDFQKGDIAEGYSVSREKKESFPLTVTSAQKNPTAFYLCASSTSGLNTEAFFGQGTRLTVV.

Notes on this clone: The conserved phenylalanine or tryptophan is not found at the CDR3 terminus, so this likely reflects a read error. The chain has TRBV18 and TRBJ2-2; 8 nucleotides match TRBD1. Germline values: CDR1 KGHSH, CDR2 LQKENI. The trim removed 2 bases at V and 6 bases at J, leaving 8 bases unmatched. The CDR3 runs 16 residues. DNA of the CDR3: TGTGCCAGCTCACCAATGGCGACAGGGGTTTCCGGGGAGCTGTTTTCT. Protein: CASSPMATGVSGELFS.